This T cell receptor beta chain was recovered during a study of CXCR3-negative and CXCR3-positive naive CD8 T cells. Study outcomes and limitations: Similarly elevated diversity marked both naive subsets, with memory CD8+ cells showing far lower diversity. Relative to CXCR3-negative naive cells, CXCR3-positive naive cells had more hydrophobic TRB CDR3s.

The germline CDR1 and CDR2 sequences are MNHEY and SVGAGI. The CDR3 extends over 16 amino acids. UMI-labeled 5' RACE yielded the TRB cDNA libraries. TCRdb reanalyzed the 5' RACE reads, giving one entry per CDR3 protein sequence and no DNA. The sample holds tens of thousands of distinct CDR3 sequences. To note about this clonotype: As yet, its antigen is unknown.

V usage is TRBV6-5 and J usage is TRBJ1-2; no DNA is available, so the TRBD1 call from TCRdb remains unchecked. The sequence derives from a human donor in good health. Some clones in this sample may be carry-over from other donors' samples. The sequenced sample consisted of naive CXCR3+ CD8+ T cells from blood. Described subset: CD45RO-CCR7+CD27+CD95- naive CD8+ T cells expressing CXCR3 (TNR3+). The CDR3 protein is CASSTGSTGALRGYTF.